The T cell receptor (beta chain) under discussion was sequenced for a study of T cells after yellow fever vaccination. General study points: It was the secondary response that reached its peak faster, day 5 versus 15, but it was weaker.

This clonotype was seen at least ten times. The antigen is unknown. The germline V and J ends were trimmed by 7 bases and 5 bases, with 14 bases remaining between them. This CDR3 spans 13 amino acids. A single record per CDR3 protein comes from TCRdb applying MiXCR to the 5' RACE reads. Of hundreds of thousands of distinct CDR3 sequences in the sample, about 3.5% were seen once. The sample here was PBMCs, taken on the day of the yellow fever booster vaccination. The chain employs TRBV12-3 or TRBV12-4 and TRBJ1-1; perhaps TRBD1 as D (6 bases). This receptor was taken from a young man who received the YFV17D yellow fever vaccine. CDR3 loop: CASKKQGATEAFF. In DNA, the CDR3 is TGTGCCAGCAAGAAACAGGGTGCGACTGAAGCTTTCTTT.